Below are 7 T cell receptor beta chains sequenced from a single sample in a study of blood T cell repertoires in COVID-19. The table came from immunoSEQ multiplex PCR; TCRdb's copy has only in-frame clones and leaves some out. The sample has approximately 300,000 clones; about 89% are singletons. Source material: peripheral blood. These receptors all come from a man aged 25-40 years with acute or convalescent COVID-19.

The gene calls are TRBV4-1 and TRBJ2-7; D is possibly TRBD2 (6 bases). Germline-derived CDR1 and CDR2 are MGHRA and YSYEKL. This CDR3 region has 16 residues. V was trimmed by 3 bases and J by 2 bases, leaving 17 bases between them. Written as DNA, the CDR3 is TGCGCCAGCAGCCACACCACCCCGGGAGCCCCCTACGAGCAGTACTTC. Its translation: CASSHTTPGAPYEQYF.

This clone was picked up one time. The CDR3, as DNA: TGTGCCAGCAGAGCGGGGGGCGGGTCCTACAATGAGCAGTTCTTC. This translates into CASRAGGGSYNEQFF. The chain recombines TRBV2 with TRBJ2-1; 9 nucleotides agree with TRBD2. This CDR3 is built from 15 residues. J was trimmed by 1 base and V by 6 bases; bases with no gene match: 4. Germline-derived CDR1 and CDR2 are SNHLY and FYNNEI.

V usage is TRBV25-1 and J usage is TRBJ1-4, with 9 bases lining up with TRBD1. V lost 5 bases to trimming and J lost 8 bases; unmatched junction nucleotides: 6. Germline V gene data show CDR1 as MGHDK and CDR2 as SYGVNS. The CDR3 spans 14 residues. Here the CDR3 reads CASSRRQGGEKLFF. The CDR3, as DNA: TGTGCCAGCAGTAGAAGACAGGGGGGGGAAAAACTGTTTTTT.

The chain's CDR3 is CASSLQGARTEAFF. In nucleotides, the CDR3 is TGTGCCAGCAGCTTGCAGGGGGCGCGGACTGAAGCTTTCTTT. The J gene is TRBJ1-1, the V gene TRBV5-6, with 8 bases fitting TRBD1. The CDR3 length is 14 residues. CDR1 and CDR2 (germline): SGHDT, YYEEEE. With V trimmed by 1 base and J by 5 bases, 4 bases remained unmatched.

The chain carries TRBV6-2 or TRBV6-3 and TRBJ2-1; 10 bases match TRBD2. Germline loops: CDR1 MNHEY, CDR2 SVGEGT. The trim removed 5 bases at V and 6 bases at J, leaving 7 bases unmatched. The CDR3 has 15 amino acids. The chain's CDR3 is CASSGRLAGPNEQFF. CDR3 DNA sequence: TGTGCCAGCAGTGGACGACTAGCGGGCCCCAATGAGCAGTTCTTC.

This clone was counted only a few times. V and J are TRBV14 and TRBJ1-2; 8 positions agree with TRBD1. Germline assignment: CDR1 SGHDN and CDR2 FVKESK. CDR3 length equals 14 residues. V was pared by 2 bases and J by 4 bases, with 3 bases of the junction left unmatched. The CDR3 region is CASSQNRGGYGYTF. The CDR3 DNA reads as TGTGCCAGCAGCCAAAACAGGGGGGGCTATGGCTACACCTTC.

The sample holds a few counts of this clone. The chain employs TRBV5-4 and TRBJ1-6; weak D call: TRBD1 (5 bases). Looked up from germline, CDR1 is SGHNT and CDR2 is YYREEE (reference sequence). Trimming took off 3 bases at V and 7 bases at J, with 17 bases between the two ends. The CDR3 extends over 16 amino acids. CDR3 sequence: CASSSEPGRGNSPLHF. CDR3 DNA sequence: TGTGCCAGCAGCTCCGAGCCGGGACGGGGGAATTCACCCCTCCACTTT.